The source of this T cell receptor (beta chain) is a study of T-cell memory formation after mild COVID-19. The overall study: TCR clusters mostly belonged to single donors.

MiXCR was run by TCRdb on the 5' RACE reads, yielding one entry per CDR3 protein. Of over 120,000 distinct CDR3 sequences detected, under 7% appear once; the ten largest clones hold approximately 2.1%. Study-wide findings and caveats: Chiefly within CM and EM were the contracting CD4+ clones; CD8+ ones were within EMRA.

This CDR3 has 15 amino acids. V was pared by 3 bases and J by 5 bases, with 14 bases between. The germline CDR1 and CDR2 sequences are KGHDR and SFDVKD. A note on this clonotype: The antigen is not known.

What was sequenced was PBMCs or a T cell subset sorted from them (not recorded which). The clonotype was recovered from an adult woman who had mild COVID-19 (a few samples of this study predate the infection). Cell type and time point are not known. V gene TRBV24-1 combines with J gene TRBJ2-3; D is unresolved. The DNA for the CDR3 is TGTGCCACCAGTGATGTGGGATACACAAAAGATACGCAGTATTTT. Encoded protein: CATSDVGYTKDTQYF.